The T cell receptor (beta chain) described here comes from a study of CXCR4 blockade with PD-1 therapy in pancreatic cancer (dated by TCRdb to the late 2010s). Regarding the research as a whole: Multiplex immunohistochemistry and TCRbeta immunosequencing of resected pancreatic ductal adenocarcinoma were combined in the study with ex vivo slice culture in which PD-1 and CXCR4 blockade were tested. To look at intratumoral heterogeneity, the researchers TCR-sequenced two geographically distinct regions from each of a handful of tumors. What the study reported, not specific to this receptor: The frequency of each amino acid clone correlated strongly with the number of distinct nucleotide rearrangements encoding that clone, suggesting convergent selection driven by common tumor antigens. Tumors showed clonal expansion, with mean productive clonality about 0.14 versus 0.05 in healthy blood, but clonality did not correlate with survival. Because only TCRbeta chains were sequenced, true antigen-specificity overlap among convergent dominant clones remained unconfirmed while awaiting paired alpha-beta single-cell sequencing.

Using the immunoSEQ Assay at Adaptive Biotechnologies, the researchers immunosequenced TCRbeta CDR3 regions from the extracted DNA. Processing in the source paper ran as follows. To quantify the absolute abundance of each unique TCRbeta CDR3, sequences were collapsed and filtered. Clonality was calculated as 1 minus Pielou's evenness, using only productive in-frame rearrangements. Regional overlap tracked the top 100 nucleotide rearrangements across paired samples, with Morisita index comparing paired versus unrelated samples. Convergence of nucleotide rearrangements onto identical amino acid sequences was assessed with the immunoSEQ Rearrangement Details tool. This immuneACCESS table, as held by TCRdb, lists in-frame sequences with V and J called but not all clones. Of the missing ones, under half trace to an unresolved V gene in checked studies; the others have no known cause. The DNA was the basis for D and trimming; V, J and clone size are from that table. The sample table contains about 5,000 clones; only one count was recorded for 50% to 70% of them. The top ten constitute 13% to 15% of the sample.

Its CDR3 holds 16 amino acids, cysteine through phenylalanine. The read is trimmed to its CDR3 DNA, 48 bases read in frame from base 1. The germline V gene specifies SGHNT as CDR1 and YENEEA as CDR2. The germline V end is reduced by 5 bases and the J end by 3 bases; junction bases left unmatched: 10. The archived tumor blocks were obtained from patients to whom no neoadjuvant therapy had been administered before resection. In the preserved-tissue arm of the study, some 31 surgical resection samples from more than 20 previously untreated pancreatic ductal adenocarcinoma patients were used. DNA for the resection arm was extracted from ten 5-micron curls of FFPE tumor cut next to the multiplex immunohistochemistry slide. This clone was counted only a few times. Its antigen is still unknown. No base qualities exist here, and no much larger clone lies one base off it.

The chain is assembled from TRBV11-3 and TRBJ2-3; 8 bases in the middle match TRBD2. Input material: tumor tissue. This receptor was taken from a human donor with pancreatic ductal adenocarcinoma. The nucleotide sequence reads TGTGCCAGCAGCCTTAAGCGGGAGTCGGGGACAGATACGCAGTATTTT. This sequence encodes CASSLKRESGTDTQYF.